This entry concerns a single TCR beta chain. Its antigen is not known. This CDR3 comprises 14 residues. Looked up from germline, CDR1 is SGHRS and CDR2 is YFSETQ. The sample is drawn from a study of T cells expressing NK-cell markers. Study at large: In sorted CD3+CD56+NKG2C+, CD3+CD56+NKG2C- and CD3+CD56-NKG2C+ T cells, TCR beta repertoires were obtained. The authors sequenced eight donors, of whom seven were HCMV-seropositive and one was seronegative. The study, taken as a whole, reports: Several of the donors also had these clonotypes leading their CD3+CD56-NKG2C+ fraction. The contribution of dominant NKG2C+ clonotypes to CD8+ T cells in five to seven donors was roughly 1.0-7.5%.

TCRdb reprocessed the 5' RACE reads and stores each CDR3 protein as one record, lacking DNA. Its clone listing holds about 550,000 distinct CDR3 sequences. V gene TRBV5-1 combines with J gene TRBJ1-4. The source material was blood T cells: a sorted CD56 or NKG2C T cell subset, CD4+ or CD8+ T cells, or bulk PBMC T cells (not recorded which). The receptor comes from a man between 18 and 35 years old in good health. The CDR3 loop is CASSLRSTNEKLFF.